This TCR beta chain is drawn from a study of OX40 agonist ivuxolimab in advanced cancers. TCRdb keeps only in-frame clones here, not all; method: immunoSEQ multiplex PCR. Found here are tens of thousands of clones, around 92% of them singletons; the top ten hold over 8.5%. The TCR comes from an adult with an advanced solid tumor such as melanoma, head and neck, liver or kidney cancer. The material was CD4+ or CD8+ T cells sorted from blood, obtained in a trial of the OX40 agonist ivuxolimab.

The CDR3 spells CASSAESGGALETQYF. The CDR3, as DNA: TGTGCCAGCAGCGCAGAAAGCGGGGGGGCCTTGGAGACCCAGTACTTC. The J gene is TRBJ2-5, the V gene TRBV9; 10 nucleotides agree with TRBD2. With V trimmed by 3 bases and J by 5 bases, 10 bases remained unmatched. Per germline, CDR1 SGDLS and CDR2 YYNGEE. The CDR3 sequence is 16 residues long.